The entry below gives a single T cell receptor beta chain sequence along with its context. The antigen is unknown. 60 Vbeta and 13 Jbeta primers were used in PCR. Assay: immunoSEQ multiplex PCR; the TCRdb copy retains only in-frame clones and omits some. The sample includes roughly 130,000 clones, over 80% of them seen just once. The CDR3 consists of 19 residues. This sample is drawn from a study of cytomegalovirus exposure and HLA in healthy donors. Study-level findings and limits: The majority of CMV-associated TCR beta chains were reported as apparently HLA-restricted in a later analysis. The only immune exposure information that was available was CMV serostatus. Versus the approximately 700-donor mean, an Asian-associated ancestry cluster reportedly showed fewer N-insertions in a later analysis.

The sequence derives from a boy aged 5-17 years in good health and CMV-seronegative. Sequences were obtained from PBMCs. The V and J genes are TRBV21-1 and TRBJ2-2; the table's D call of TRBD2 was not tested on the DNA. TRBV21-1 counts as a pseudogene. The CDR3 here is CASSKGVERTRINTGELFF. The CDR3 region has the DNA TGTGCCAGCAGCAAAGGAGTCGAGCGGACTCGGATTAACACCGGGGAGCTGTTTTTT.